Below, one TCR beta chain is given with its context. This clonotype was observed a few times. Which antigen it targets is not known. Base-call qualities are not available, and no considerably larger clone is one nucleotide away. In the germline V gene, CDR1 corresponds to LGHNA and CDR2 to YSLEER. The CDR3 covers 15 residues, taking in both the cysteine and the phenylalanine. Only the CDR3 DNA is retained, 45 bases long and in frame from the first base. V loses 3 bases, J loses 0 bases, and the germline ends lie 9 bases apart. The data were taken from a study of patients and donors after allogeneic stem cell transplantation (dated by TCRdb to about 2020). The library was obtained by RT-PCR. The sequencer was a NextSeq 550. The raw public reads went through TCRdb reprocessing: fastp at Q25, MiXCR clone calling, in-frame beta chains kept. Rows merge per CDR3 protein into single entries with the most common DNA and genes. This sample gives around 170,000 distinct CDR3 sequences in total; approximately 25% of them show up just once. The top ten clonotypes cover roughly 27% of the sample.

This receptor was obtained from a human donor who was either an allogeneic HSCT recipient or a stem cell or donor lymphocyte infusion donor (not recorded which). It is not recorded whose cells these are; they may come from a transplant donor. The chain joins TRBV4-3 to TRBJ2-1, with no confidently assigned D gene. Sequenced sample: blood, either unsorted or a sorted T cell fraction (not recorded which). The sequenced DNA is TGCGCCAGCAGCCATTCGACGAGCTCCTACAATGAGCAGTTCTTC. Its product reads: CASSHSTSSYNEQFF.